Presented here are 14 T cell receptor beta chains from one specimen sequenced in a study of OX40 agonist ivuxolimab in advanced cancers. TCRdb's table, derived via immunoSEQ multiplex PCR, lists solely in-frame clones and lacks some. This sample yields about 35,000 clones, of which about 74% are seen a single time; about 19% belongs to the top ten. The sample consisted of CD4+ or CD8+ T cells sorted from blood, taken in a trial of the OX40 agonist ivuxolimab. These receptors originate from an adult with an advanced solid tumor such as melanoma, head and neck, liver or kidney cancer.

The J gene is TRBJ2-5, the V gene TRBV21-1. TRBV21-1 is a listed pseudogene. This CDR3 spans 11 amino acids. CDR3 loop: CASSKVETQYF. The DNA of the CDR3 is TGTGCCAGCAGCAAAGTGGAGACCCAGTACTTC.

In this sample, this clone turned up once. Other DNA sequences in the sample encode the same CDR3. This chain connects TRBV5-1 to TRBJ1-1, with 7 bases fitting TRBD1. V was pared by 4 bases and J by 3 bases, with 6 bases of the junction left unmatched. The germline gives CDR1 SGHRS, CDR2 YFSETQ. The CDR3 runs 14 residues. CDR3 sequence reads: CASSPQGGYTEAFF. In DNA form, the CDR3 reads TGCGCCAGCAGCCCCCAGGGGGGGTACACTGAAGCTTTCTTT.

The chain uses TRBV4-1 and TRBJ1-3; D gene unclear. The ends were cut back, 1 base at V and 0 bases at J, with 4 bases in the middle. Per germline, CDR1 MGHRA and CDR2 YSYEKL. The length of the CDR3 is 14 residues. The CDR3 nucleotides are TGCGCCAGCAGCCAAGTTGGCTCTGGAAACACCATATATTTT. Protein sequence: CASSQVGSGNTIYF.

The rearrangement links TRBV7-2 to TRBJ2-7; 10 bases agree with TRBD1. Germline CDR1 reads SGHTA; CDR2 reads FQGNSA. CDR3 length equals 14 residues. Trimming removed 5 bases from V and 1 base from J; junction bases left unmatched: 2. For the CDR3, the DNA is TGTGCCAGCAGCCGGGACAGGGGATCCTACGAGCAGTACTTC. The encoded protein is CASSRDRGSYEQYF.

The chain recombines TRBV5-1 with TRBJ2-3, with 7 bases aligning to TRBD1. The V gene's germline CDR1 is SGHRS and CDR2 YFSETQ. The CDR3 runs 14 residues. The ends lost 4 bases at V and 3 bases at J; junction bases unmatched: 5. The DNA of the CDR3 is TGCGCCAGCAGCAGGGACAGAGGGACAGATACGCAGTATTTT. Translated, it gives CASSRDRGTDTQYF.

The chain couples TRBV30 to TRBJ2-3; no clear D gene. Germline V gene sequence: CDR1 GTSNPN, CDR2 SVGIG (reference sequence). V gave up 6 bases and J gave up 0 bases, with 13 bases separating them. The CDR3 contains 14 residues. CDR3 region: CACRTSSSTDTQYF. The CDR3 bases are TGTGCCTGCCGGACGTCGAGTAGCACAGATACGCAGTATTTT. Looking up the rest from reference TRBV30 and TRBJ2-3 gives the full variable domain: SQTIHQWPATLVQPVGSPLSLECTVEGTSNPNLYWYRQAAGRGLQLLFYSVGIGQISSEVPQNLSASRPQDRQFILSSKKLLLSDSGFYLCACRTSSSTDTQYFGPGTRLTVL.

The gene calls are TRBV30 and TRBJ1-5, with D possibly being TRBD1 or TRBD2 (5 bases each). The J call is in doubt because the DNA end fits TRBJ2-3 better. This CDR3 comprises 14 residues. The germline gives CDR1 GTSNPN, CDR2 SVGIG (reference sequence). The CDR3 loop is CAWSSPSGTQPQYF. Written as DNA, the CDR3 is TGTGCCTGGAGTTCTCCTTCCGGGACGCAGCCCCAGTATTTT.

This clone was seen at least ten times. V is TRBV30 and J is TRBJ1-6; no reliable D call. The V end lost 0 bases, the J end lost 6 bases, and 6 bases lay between the germline ends. The CDR3 runs to 13 residues. Germline V gene lookup returns CDR1 GTSNPN and CDR2 SVGIG (reference sequence). In DNA, the CDR3 is TGTGCCTGGAGTGTCACAGCTAATTCACCCCTCCACTTT. Its translation: CAWSVTANSPLHF.

The genes are TRBV7-2 and TRBJ2-3; D gene unclear. The CDR3 has 13 amino acids. With 1 base removed from V and 7 bases from J, the gap between germline ends came to 9 bases. CDR1 and CDR2 (germline): SGHTA, FQGNSA. CDR3 region: CASSLGVANTQYF. The CDR3, as DNA: TGTGCCAGCAGCTTAGGTGTGGCGAATACGCAGTATTTT.

The genes are TRBV28 and TRBJ1-3, with 7 bases fitting TRBD1. Losses at the gene ends were 6 bases for V and 0 bases for J; bases not matched to a gene: 8. The germline V gene encodes CDR1 MDHEN and CDR2 SYDVKM. This CDR3 spans 16 amino acids. The CDR3 DNA sequence: TGTGCCAGCAGACTTCCGGGACAGAACTCTGGAAACACCATATATTTT. This translates into CASRLPGQNSGNTIYF.

The chain uses TRBV6-5 and TRBJ2-7; possible D gene TRBD2, 5 bases. This CDR3 is built from 15 residues. Germline V gives CDR1 MNHEY, CDR2 SVGAGI. The ends were cut back, 0 bases at V and 5 bases at J, with 14 bases in the middle. The DNA for the CDR3 is TGTGCCAGCAGTTACTCGAATCGGGGTAGCCACGAGCAGTACTTC. Its translation: CASSYSNRGSHEQYF.

This chain connects TRBV30 to TRBJ1-5; 7 nucleotides align to TRBD1. The CDR3 sequence is 14 residues long. Germline V gene data show CDR1 as GTSNPN and CDR2 as SVGIG (reference sequence). J lost 1 base, V lost 5 bases, and 5 bases had no gene match. The CDR3 DNA is TGTGCCTGGCAACAGGGGACGAGCAATCAGCCCCAGCATTTT. It encodes CAWQQGTSNQPQHF.

This clone showed up just once. V is TRBV5-1 and J is TRBJ1-1; no clear D. Germline V gene sequence: CDR1 SGHRS, CDR2 YFSETQ. The V gene lost 4 bases and the J gene lost 1 base, with 17 bases spanning the gap. CDR3 length: 16 amino acids. Here the CDR3 DNA reads TGCGCCAGCAGCCCAGTCTCGAGGAATAGGAACACTGAAGCTTTCTTT. Translated, it gives CASSPVSRNRNTEAFF.

The V gene is TRBV6-1, the J gene TRBJ2-3, with D possibly being TRBD1 (6 bases). The CDR3 contains 14 residues. Germline CDR1 and CDR2: MNHNS and SASEGT. Between the trimmed V and J ends, which lost 7 bases and 6 bases, there was a span of 17 bases. CDR3 residues: CASKQVGATDTQYF. The DNA for the CDR3 is TGTGCCAGCAAACAGGTGGGGGCCACGGATACGCAGTATTTT.